This TCR beta chain was captured in a study of somatic mutations in cytotoxic T cells in rheumatoid arthritis. Study results and caveats: With age, CD8+ clonality increased in rheumatoid arthritis patients, whereas no such increase appeared in healthy controls. The authors did not know the antigen targets of the expanded CD8+ clones.

The protocol was immunoSEQ multiplex PCR, while the TCRdb copy is restricted to in-frame clones and leaves out a portion. The sample includes about 18,000 clones, 82% of them seen just once. This CDR3 spans 15 amino acids. Germline CDR1 is MGHRA and CDR2 is YSYEKL. V lost 1 base, J lost 1 base, and 8 bases lay in between. The healthy control blood donors were 50% to 65% female, with median age approximately 53 years (range about 20-70). After CD4+ and CD8+ cells were isolated by positive magnetic bead selection, their purity was checked by flow cytometry. For this clone: Its antigen is still unknown.

This chain links TRBV4-1 with TRBJ1-3, with D uncertain. The clonotype comes from a woman aged 50 to 60 in good health. The specimen was CD8+ T cells sorted from blood. CDR3 in amino acids: CASSQVDGSGNTIYF. The DNA for the CDR3 is TGCGCCAGCAGCCAAGTCGACGGTTCTGGAAACACCATATATTTT.